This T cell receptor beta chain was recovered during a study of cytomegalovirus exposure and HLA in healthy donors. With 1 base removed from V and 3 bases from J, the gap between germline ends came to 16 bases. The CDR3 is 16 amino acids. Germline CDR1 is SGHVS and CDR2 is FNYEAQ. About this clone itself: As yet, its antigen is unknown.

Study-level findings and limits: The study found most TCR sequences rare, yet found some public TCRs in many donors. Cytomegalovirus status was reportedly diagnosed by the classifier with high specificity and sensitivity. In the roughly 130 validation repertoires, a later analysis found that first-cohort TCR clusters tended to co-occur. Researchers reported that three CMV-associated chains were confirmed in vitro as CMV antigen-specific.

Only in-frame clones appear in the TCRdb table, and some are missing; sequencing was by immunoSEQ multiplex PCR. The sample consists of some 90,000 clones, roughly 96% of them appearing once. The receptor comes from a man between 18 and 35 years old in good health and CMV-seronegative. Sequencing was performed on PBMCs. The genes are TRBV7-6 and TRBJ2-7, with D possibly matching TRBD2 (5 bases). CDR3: CASSLEEASPRYEQYF. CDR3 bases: TGTGCCAGCAGCTTAGAGGAGGCGTCCCCCCGCTACGAGCAGTACTTC.